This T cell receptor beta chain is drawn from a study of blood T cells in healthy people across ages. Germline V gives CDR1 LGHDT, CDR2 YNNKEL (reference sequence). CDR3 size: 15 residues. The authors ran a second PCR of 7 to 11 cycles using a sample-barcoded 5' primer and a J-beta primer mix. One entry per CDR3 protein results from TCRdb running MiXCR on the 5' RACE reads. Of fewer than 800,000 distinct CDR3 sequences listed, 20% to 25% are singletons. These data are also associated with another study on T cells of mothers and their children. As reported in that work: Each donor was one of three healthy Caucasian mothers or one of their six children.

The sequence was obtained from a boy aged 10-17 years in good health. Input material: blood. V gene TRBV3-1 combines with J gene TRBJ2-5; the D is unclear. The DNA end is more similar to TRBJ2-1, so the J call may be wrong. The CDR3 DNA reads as TGTGCCAGCAGCCAAGATTTAGCATTGTACAATGAGCAGTTCTTC. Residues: CASSQDLALYNEQFF.